The 9 T cell receptor beta chains listed next were all sequenced from one sample in a study of blood T cell repertoires in COVID-19. The repertoire was sequenced with immunoSEQ multiplex PCR; TCRdb's copy has only in-frame clones and lacks some. The sample has 150,000 to 200,000 clones; 89% are singletons. Sequencing used peripheral blood. These TCRs come from a man between 18 and 29 years old who had recovered from COVID-19.

This chain uses TRBV28 with TRBJ1-2; 8 bases are a match to TRBD1. CDR1 is MDHEN, CDR2 SYDVKM, per germline. V lost 5 bases and J lost 7; bases outside the gene matches: 12. This CDR3 is built from 15 residues. CDR3 region: CASSPQTGVVGGYTF. The CDR3 bases are TGTGCCAGCAGTCCCCAGACAGGGGTGGTTGGTGGCTACACCTTC.

The V call is TRBV11-1, the J call TRBJ2-1, with TRBD1 identical over 8 bases. V lost 5 bases and J lost 7; bases outside the gene matches: 13. The germline V gene has CDR1 SGHAT and CDR2 FQDESV (reference sequence). The CDR3 totals 16 residues. The CDR3 protein is CASSENPGQALNEQFF. Written as DNA, the CDR3 is TGTGCCAGCAGCGAAAATCCGGGACAGGCCCTAAATGAGCAGTTCTTC.

This clone came up once. The chain carries TRBV28 and TRBJ1-2; D not resolved. With 6 bases removed from V and 2 bases from J, the gap between germline ends came to 7 bases. Per the germline V gene, CDR1 is MDHEN and CDR2 is SYDVKM. The CDR3 is 12 residues long. The CDR3 nucleotides read TGTGCCAGCAGCCCTGCGAACTATGGCTACACCTTC. Protein: CASSPANYGYTF.

This clone was seen only a few times. The genes are TRBV4-3 and TRBJ2-3, with 9 bases that match TRBD2. Trimming cost V 4 bases and J 0 bases; bases outside gene matches: 2. Germline V gene sequence: CDR1 LGHNA, CDR2 YSLEER. CDR3 length: 15 residues. In DNA, the CDR3 is TGCGCCAGCAGCCCCACTAGCGGGAGCACAGATACGCAGTATTTT. Amino acids: CASSPTSGSTDTQYF.

This CDR3 is CASSQARGSNYGYTF. The CDR3 bases are TGTGCCAGCAGCCAGGCACGCGGCAGTAACTATGGCTACACCTTC. The gene calls are TRBV4-2 and TRBJ1-2; D is uncertain. The germline gives CDR1 LGHNA, CDR2 YNFKEQ. V dropped 3 bases and J dropped 1 base, with 12 bases sitting between them. There are 15 residues in the CDR3.

This clone appeared once. This chain connects TRBV4-2 to TRBJ2-5, with 11 bases matching TRBD2. Germline V CDR1 and CDR2: LGHNA, YNFKEQ. The J segment lost 3 bases and the V segment lost 2 bases, leaving 2 bases of the junction unmatched. This CDR3 is built from 15 residues. The CDR3 here is CASSQPGLAEETQYF. DNA of the CDR3: TGTGCCAGCAGCCAACCGGGACTAGCGGAAGAGACCCAGTACTTC.

The DNA of the CDR3 is TGCGCCAGCAGCTTTAACGGGGGACACACTGAAGCTTTCTTT. Translation gives CASSFNGGHTEAFF. V and J are TRBV5-1 and TRBJ1-1; D might be TRBD1 (5 bases). The germline V gene encodes CDR1 SGHRS and CDR2 YFSETQ. V was shortened by 2 bases and J by 3 bases, with 11 bases between the two germline ends. The CDR3 loop spans 14 amino acids.

This chain joins TRBV7-2 and TRBJ2-5, with D perhaps TRBD2 (6 bases). V was pared by 5 bases and J by 2 bases, with 18 bases between. Germline-derived CDR1 and CDR2 are SGHTA and FQGNSA. There are 16 residues in the CDR3. The CDR3: CASSLQPPSVQETQYF. CDR3 nucleotide sequence: TGTGCCAGCAGCCTCCAACCCCCTAGCGTTCAAGAGACCCAGTACTTC.

The rearrangement uses TRBV28 and TRBJ1-2; 9 positions match TRBD1. V lost 6 bases and J lost 4; bases outside the gene matches: 6. The CDR3 sequence is 14 residues long. Germline CDR1 is MDHEN and CDR2 is SYDVKM. The CDR3 DNA is TGTGCCAGCAGGCGAACAGGGGGCGGCTATGGCTACACCTTC. It codes for CASRRTGGGYGYTF.